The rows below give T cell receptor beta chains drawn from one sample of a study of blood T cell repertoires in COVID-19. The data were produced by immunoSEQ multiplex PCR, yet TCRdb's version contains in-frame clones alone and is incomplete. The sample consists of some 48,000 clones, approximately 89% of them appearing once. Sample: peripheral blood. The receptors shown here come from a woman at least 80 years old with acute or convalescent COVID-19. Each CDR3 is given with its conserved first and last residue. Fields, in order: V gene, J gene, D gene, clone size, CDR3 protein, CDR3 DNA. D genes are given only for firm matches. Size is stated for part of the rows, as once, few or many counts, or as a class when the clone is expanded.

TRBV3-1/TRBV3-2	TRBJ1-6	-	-	CASSQGLGPNSPLHF	TGTGCCAGCAGCCAAGGACTGGGGCCCAATTCACCCCTCCACTTT
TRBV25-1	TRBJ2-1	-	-	CASKATNNEQFF	TGTGCCAGCAAAGCGACTAACAATGAGCAGTTCTTC
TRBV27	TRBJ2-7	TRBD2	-	CASTAGGTSVYEQYF	TGTGCCAGCACCGCGGGGGGAACCTCCGTCTACGAGCAGTACTTC
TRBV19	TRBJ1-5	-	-	CASSKGVPQHF	TGTGCCAGTAGTAAAGGGGTCCCCCAGCATTTT
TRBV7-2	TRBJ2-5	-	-	CASSLIDSGYVVTQYF	TGTGCCAGCAGCTTAATCGACTCGGGGTACGTTGTGACCCAGTACTTC
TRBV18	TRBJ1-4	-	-	CASSPSTGSVEKLFF	TGTGCCAGCTCACCATCAACAGGGTCGGTCGAAAAACTGTTTTTT
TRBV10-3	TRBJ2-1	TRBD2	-	CAISDSGETSGSSYNEQFF	TGTGCCATCAGTGATAGTGGAGAGACTAGCGGAAGCTCCTACAATGAGCAGTTCTTC
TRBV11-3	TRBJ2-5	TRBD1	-	CASSLSPPGQGGETQYF	TGTGCCAGCAGCTTAAGCCCGCCGGGACAGGGGGGAGAGACCCAGTACTTC
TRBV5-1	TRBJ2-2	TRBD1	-	CASSLRQGRNTGELFF	TGCGCCAGCAGCCTCCGACAGGGGCGGAACACCGGGGAGCTGTTTTTT
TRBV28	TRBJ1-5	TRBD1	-	CASSVGTANQPQHF	TGTGCCAGCAGTGTAGGGACAGCCAATCAGCCCCAGCATTTT
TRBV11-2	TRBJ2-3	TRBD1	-	CASSIGGTGGVNTQYF	TGTGCCAGCAGCATTGGGGGGACAGGGGGTGTTAATACGCAGTATTTT
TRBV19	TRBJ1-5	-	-	CASSREAGNQPQHF	TGTGCCAGTAGTAGAGAGGCGGGCAATCAGCCCCAGCATTTT
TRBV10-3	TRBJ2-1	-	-	CAISDQGSNEQFF	TGTGCCATCAGTGACCAGGGTTCCAATGAGCAGTTCTTC
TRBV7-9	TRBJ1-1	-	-	CASSPGGANTEAFF	TGTGCCAGCAGCCCAGGAGGGGCGAACACTGAAGCTTTCTTT
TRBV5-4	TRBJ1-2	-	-	CASSSGYYYTF	TGTGCCAGCAGCTCGGGGTATTACTACACCTTC
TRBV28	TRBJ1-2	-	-	CASSLVGGAGGYTF	TGTGCCAGCAGTTTAGTCGGCGGGGCGGGTGGCTACACCTTC
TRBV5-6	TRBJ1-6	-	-	CASSLMGTPNSPLHF	TGTGCCAGCAGCTTGATGGGCACACCTAATTCACCCCTCCACTTT
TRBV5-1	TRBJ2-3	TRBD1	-	CASSVTTGRGTDTQYF	TGCGCCAGCAGCGTTACGACAGGGAGAGGCACAGATACGCAGTATTTT
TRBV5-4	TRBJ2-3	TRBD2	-	CASSSMTSGSTDTQYF	TGTGCCAGCAGCTCCATGACTAGCGGGAGCACAGATACGCAGTATTTT
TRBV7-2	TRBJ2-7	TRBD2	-	CASSLQRGGAEQYF	TGTGCCAGCAGCTTGCAGCGGGGGGGGGCCGAGCAGTACTTC
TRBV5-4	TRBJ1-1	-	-	CASSPMQGNTEAFF	TGTGCCAGCAGCCCCATGCAGGGGAACACTGAAGCTTTCTTT
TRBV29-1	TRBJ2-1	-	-	CSVGPRAYNEQFF	TGCAGCGTGGGGCCTAGGGCCTACAATGAGCAGTTCTTC
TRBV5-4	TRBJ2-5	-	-	CASSLAGLQETQYF	TGTGCCAGCAGCTTGGCCGGACTACAAGAGACCCAGTACTTC
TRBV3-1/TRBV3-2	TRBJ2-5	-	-	CASEGDRQETQYF	TGTGCCAGCGAGGGGGACCGCCAAGAGACCCAGTACTTC
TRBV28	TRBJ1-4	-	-	CASSYGGTNEKLFF	TGTGCCAGCAGTTATGGAGGAACTAATGAAAAACTGTTTTTT
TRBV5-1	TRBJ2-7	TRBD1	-	CASSSDRLGYEQYF	TGCGCCAGCAGCTCGGACAGGCTTGGGTACGAGCAGTACTTC
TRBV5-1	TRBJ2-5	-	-	CASRPLGTPQETQYF	TGCGCCAGCAGACCCCTGGGGACTCCTCAAGAGACCCAGTACTTC
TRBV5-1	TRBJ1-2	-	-	CASAPGLDYGYTF	TGCGCCAGCGCCCCGGGACTTGACTATGGCTACACCTTC
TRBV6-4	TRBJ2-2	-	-	CASRGTRDTGELFF	TGTGCCAGCAGGGGCACTAGAGACACCGGGGAGCTGTTTTTT
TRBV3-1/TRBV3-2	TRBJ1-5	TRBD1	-	CASSQDRTGGQPQHF	TGTGCCAGCAGCCAAGACAGGACAGGGGGTCAGCCCCAGCATTTT
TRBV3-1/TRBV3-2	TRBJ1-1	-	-	CASSQAEGLPFF	TGTGCCAGCAGCCAAGCGGAGGGTTTGCCTTTCTTT
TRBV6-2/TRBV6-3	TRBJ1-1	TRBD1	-	CASSHDGTGERLYTEAFF	TGTGCCAGCAGTCACGACGGGACAGGGGAGCGGTTATACACTGAAGCTTTCTTT
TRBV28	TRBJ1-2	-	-	CASRQTVSYGYTF	TGTGCCAGCAGACAGACAGTTAGTTATGGCTACACCTTC
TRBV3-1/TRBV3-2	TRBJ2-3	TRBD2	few	CASSGLAGGLDTQYF	TGTGCCAGCAGCGGACTAGCGGGGGGGCTGGATACGCAGTATTTT
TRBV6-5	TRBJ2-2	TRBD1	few	CASRTMTGDTGELFF	TGTGCCAGCAGGACGATGACAGGGGACACCGGGGAGCTGTTTTTT
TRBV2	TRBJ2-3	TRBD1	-	CASGLRDRLRTDTQYF	TGTGCCAGCGGACTCCGGGACAGGTTACGCACAGATACGCAGTATTTT
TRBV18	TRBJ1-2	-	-	CASSPRRSEGYTF	TGTGCCAGCTCACCACGTAGGTCGGAGGGCTACACCTTC
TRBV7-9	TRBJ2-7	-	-	CASSLDRQISYEQYF	TGTGCCAGCAGCTTAGACAGGCAGATCAGCTACGAGCAGTACTTC
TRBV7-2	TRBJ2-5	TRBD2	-	CASSFGGGPETQYF	TGTGCCAGCAGCTTCGGGGGGGGGCCGGAGACCCAGTACTTC
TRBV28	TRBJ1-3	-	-	CASGWSRTHIYF	TGTGCCAGCGGCTGGTCCCGAACGCACATATATTTT
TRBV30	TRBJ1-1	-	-	CAWMAGSYTEAFF	TGTGCCTGGATGGCAGGGTCTTACACTGAAGCTTTCTTT
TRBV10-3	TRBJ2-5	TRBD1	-	CASQGVQETQYF	TGTGCCTCTCAGGGGGTACAAGAGACCCAGTACTTC
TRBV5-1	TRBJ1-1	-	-	CASSLGQSMNTEAFF	TGCGCCAGCAGCTTGGGACAGTCAATGAACACTGAAGCTTTCTTT
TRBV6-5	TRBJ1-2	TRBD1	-	CASSYSGQGYYGYTF	TGTGCCAGCAGTTACTCGGGACAGGGCTACTATGGCTACACCTTC
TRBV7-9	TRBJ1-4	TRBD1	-	CASSSGQGRREKLFF	TGTGCCAGCAGCTCCGGACAGGGGCGAAGGGAAAAACTGTTTTTT
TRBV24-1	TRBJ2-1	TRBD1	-	CATSDGDRRYNEQFF	TGTGCCACCAGTGATGGGGACAGGAGATACAATGAGCAGTTCTTC
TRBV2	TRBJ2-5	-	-	CASRPWGGGTQETQYF	TGTGCCAGCAGGCCATGGGGGGGAGGGACACAAGAGACCCAGTACTTC
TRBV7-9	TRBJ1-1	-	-	CASSRNRNTEAFF	TGTGCCAGCAGCCGCAACAGGAACACTGAAGCTTTCTTT
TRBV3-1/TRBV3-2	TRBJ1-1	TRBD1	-	CASSRSNRGRNTEAFF	TGTGCCAGCAGCCGATCTAACAGGGGGAGGAACACTGAAGCTTTCTTT
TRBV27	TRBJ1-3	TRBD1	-	CASSLSAGGSSGNTIYF	TGTGCCAGCAGTTTATCGGCAGGGGGCTCCTCTGGAAACACCATATATTTT
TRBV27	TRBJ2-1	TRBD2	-	CASSPRLAGGLSSYNEQFF	TGTGCCAGCAGTCCCCGACTAGCGGGGGGGCTTAGCTCCTACAATGAGCAGTTCTTC
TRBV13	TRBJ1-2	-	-	CASSFLDRTNYGYTF	TGTGCCAGCAGCTTCCTTGACAGAACTAACTATGGCTACACCTTC